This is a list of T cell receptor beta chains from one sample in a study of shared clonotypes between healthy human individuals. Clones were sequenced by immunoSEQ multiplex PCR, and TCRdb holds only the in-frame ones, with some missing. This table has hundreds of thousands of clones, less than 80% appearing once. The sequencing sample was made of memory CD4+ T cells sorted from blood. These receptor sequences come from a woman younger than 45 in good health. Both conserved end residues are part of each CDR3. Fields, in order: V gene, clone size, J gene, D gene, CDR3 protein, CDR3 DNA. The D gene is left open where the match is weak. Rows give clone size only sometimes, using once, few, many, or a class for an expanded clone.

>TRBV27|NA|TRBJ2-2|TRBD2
CASKLAGSPGGELFF
TGTGCCAGCAAGCTAGCGGGAAGTCCGGGCGGGGAGCTGTTTTTT
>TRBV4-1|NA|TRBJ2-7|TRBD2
CASSQLAGPGSYEQYF
TGCGCCAGCAGCCAGCTAGCGGGGCCGGGCTCCTACGAGCAGTACTTC
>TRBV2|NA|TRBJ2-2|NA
CASSEVRTGELFF
TGTGCCAGCAGTGAGGTCCGCACCGGGGAGCTGTTTTTT
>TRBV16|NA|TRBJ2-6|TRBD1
CASSPRTGGSGANVLTF
TGTGCCAGCAGCCCAAGGACAGGGGGCTCTGGGGCCAACGTCCTGACTTTC
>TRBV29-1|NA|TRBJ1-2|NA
CSVEGAHRDLRYGYTF
TGCAGCGTTGAAGGGGCCCACCGGGACCTACGCTATGGCTACACCTTC
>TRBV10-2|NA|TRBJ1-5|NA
CASSDPGVQPQHF
TGCGCCAGCAGTGACCCAGGGGTCCAGCCCCAGCATTTT
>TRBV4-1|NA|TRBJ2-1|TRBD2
CASSHLSGRSGNEQFF
TGCGCCAGCAGCCACCTAAGCGGGAGAAGCGGCAATGAGCAGTTCTTC
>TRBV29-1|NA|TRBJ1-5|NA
CSVVSAGQPQHF
TGCAGCGTTGTAAGCGCGGGGCAGCCCCAGCATTTT
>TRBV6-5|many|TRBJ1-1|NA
CASSNLRRTSEAFF
TGTGCCAGCAGCAACCTTCGCAGGACTAGTGAGGCTTTCTTT
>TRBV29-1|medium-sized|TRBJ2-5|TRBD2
CSVAGSGRETQYF
TGCAGCGTTGCAGGTAGCGGGAGGGAGACCCAGTACTTC
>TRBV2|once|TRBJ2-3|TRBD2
CASSSSWTSGTDTQYF
TGTGCCAGCAGTTCCTCCTGGACTAGCGGAACAGATACGCAGTATTTT
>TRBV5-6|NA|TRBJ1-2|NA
CASSLGANRVYYGYTF
TGTGCCAGCAGCTTGGGGGCCAACAGGGTTTACTATGGCTACACCTTC
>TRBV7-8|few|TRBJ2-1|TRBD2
CASSLDLAGGTYNEQFF
TGTGCCAGCAGCTTAGATCTAGCGGGAGGCACCTACAATGAGCAGTTCTTC
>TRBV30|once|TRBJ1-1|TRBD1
CAWNRQGNTEAFF
TGTGCCTGGAACCGACAGGGAAACACTGAAGCTTTCTTT
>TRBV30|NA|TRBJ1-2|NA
CACPYGGGLYYGYTF
TGTGCCTGCCCCTACGGTGGGGGGCTTTACTATGGCTACACCTTC
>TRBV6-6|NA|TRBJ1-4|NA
CASSYRTEDEKLFF
TGTGCCAGCAGTTACAGGACAGAGGATGAAAAACTGTTTTTT
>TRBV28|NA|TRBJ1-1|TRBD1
CASSGGDRVMWAFF
TGTGCCAGCAGTGGGGGGGACAGGGTCATGTGGGCTTTCTTT
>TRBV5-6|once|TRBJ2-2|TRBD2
CASSKQGLGGGGELFF
TGTGCCAGCAGCAAACAGGGACTAGGCGGAGGCGGGGAGCTGTTTTTT
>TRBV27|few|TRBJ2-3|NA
CASSYGRTLSTDTQYF
TGTGCCAGCAGTTATGGGCGTACGCTGAGCACAGATACGCAGTATTTT
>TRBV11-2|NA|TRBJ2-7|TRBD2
CASRHWGGRSYEQYF
TGTGCCAGCAGGCACTGGGGGGGTCGGTCCTACGAGCAGTACTTC
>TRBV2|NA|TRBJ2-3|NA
CASKLDTDTQYF
TGTGCCAGCAAGCTCGATACAGATACGCAGTATTTT
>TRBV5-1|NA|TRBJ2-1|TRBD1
CATTTGGSSYNEQFF
TGCGCCACCACAACAGGGGGCAGCTCCTACAATGAGCAGTTCTTC
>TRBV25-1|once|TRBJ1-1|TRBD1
CASEGQRGAFF
TGTGCCAGCGAGGGACAGAGAGGAGCTTTCTTT